This TCR beta chain was identified during a study of cytomegalovirus exposure and HLA in healthy donors. The length of the CDR3 is 17 residues. Germline assignment: CDR1 MDHEN and CDR2 SYDVKM. With 3 bases clipped from V and 7 bases from J, the junction kept 11 bases outside the gene matches. Primers included in the PCR were 60 Vbeta and 13 Jbeta primers. This table comes from immunoSEQ multiplex PCR, and its TCRdb copy is limited to in-frame clones, with some not included. The sample comprises more than 200,000 clones, roughly 85% of which are singletons, and roughly 1.9% rests with the top ten. The sample taken for sequencing was PBMCs. The chain is built from TRBV28 and TRBJ2-2; 10 positions agree with TRBD2. This TCR came from a male donor in good health and CMV-seronegative. CDR3 bases: TGTGCCAGCAGTTTGGCGGCTAGCGGGAGCGTACTCGGGGAGCTGTTTTTT. This encodes CASSLAASGSVLGELFF.